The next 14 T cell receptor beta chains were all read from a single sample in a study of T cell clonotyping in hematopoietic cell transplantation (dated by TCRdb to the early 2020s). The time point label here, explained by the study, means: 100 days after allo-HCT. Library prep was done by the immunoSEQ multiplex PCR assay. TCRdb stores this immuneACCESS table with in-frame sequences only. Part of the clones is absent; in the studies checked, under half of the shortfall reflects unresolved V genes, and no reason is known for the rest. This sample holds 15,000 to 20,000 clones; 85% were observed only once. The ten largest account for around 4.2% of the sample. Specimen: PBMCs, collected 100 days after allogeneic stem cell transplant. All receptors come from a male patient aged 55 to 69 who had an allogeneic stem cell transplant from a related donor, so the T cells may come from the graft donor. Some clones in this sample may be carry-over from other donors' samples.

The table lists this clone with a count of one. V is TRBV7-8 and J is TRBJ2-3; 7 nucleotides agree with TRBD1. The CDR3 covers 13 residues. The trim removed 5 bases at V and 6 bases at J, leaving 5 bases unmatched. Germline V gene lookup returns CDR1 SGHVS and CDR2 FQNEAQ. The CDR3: CASSGDRADTQYF. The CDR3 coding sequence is TGTGCCAGCAGCGGCGACAGGGCGGATACGCAGTATTTT.

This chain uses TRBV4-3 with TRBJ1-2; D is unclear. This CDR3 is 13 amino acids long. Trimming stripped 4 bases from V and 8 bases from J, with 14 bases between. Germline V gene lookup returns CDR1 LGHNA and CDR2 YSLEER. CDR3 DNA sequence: TGCGCCAGCAGCCCAAGTCCCGGGAGCGGCTACACCTTC. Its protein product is CASSPSPGSGYTF.

DNA of the CDR3: TGTGCCAGCAGTGAGGGGGGGGGACAGAATTCACCCCTCCACTTT. It codes for CASSEGGGQNSPLHF. The V gene is TRBV6-4, the J gene TRBJ1-6; 7 bases fit TRBD1. This CDR3 has 15 amino acids. V lost 3 bases, J lost 7 bases, and 6 bases stayed unmatched. CDR1 and CDR2 (germline): MRHNA, SNTAGT.

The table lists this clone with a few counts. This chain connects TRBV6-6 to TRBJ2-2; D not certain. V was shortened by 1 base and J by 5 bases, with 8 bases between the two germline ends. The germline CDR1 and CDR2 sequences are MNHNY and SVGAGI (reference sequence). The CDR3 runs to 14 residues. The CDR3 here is CASSYYWLTGELFF. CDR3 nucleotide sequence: TGTGCCAGCAGTTACTACTGGTTAACCGGGGAGCTGTTTTTT.

The CDR3 here is CASSAPAYRGISTDTQYF. The CDR3 DNA is TGTGCCAGCAGTGCCCCCGCCTACAGGGGGATTAGCACAGATACGCAGTATTTT. This chain uses TRBV6-4 with TRBJ2-3; 8 positions agree with TRBD1. Germline CDR1 is MRHNA and CDR2 is SNTAGT. V lost 4 bases and J lost 0; bases outside the gene matches: 12. CDR3 length equals 18 residues.

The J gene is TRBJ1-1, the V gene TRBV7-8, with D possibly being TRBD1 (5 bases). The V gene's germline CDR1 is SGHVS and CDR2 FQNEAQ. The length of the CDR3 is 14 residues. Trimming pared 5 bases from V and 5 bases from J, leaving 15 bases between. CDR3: CASSLLAGGTEAFF. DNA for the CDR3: TGTGCCAGCAGCCTACTCGCCGGGGGGACTGAAGCTTTCTTT.

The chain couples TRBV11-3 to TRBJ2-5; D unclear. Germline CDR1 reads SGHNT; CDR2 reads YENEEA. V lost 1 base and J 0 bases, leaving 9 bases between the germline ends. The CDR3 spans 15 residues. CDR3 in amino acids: CASSLGGSNQETQYF. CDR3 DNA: TGTGCCAGCAGCTTAGGCGGATCCAACCAAGAGACCCAGTACTTC.

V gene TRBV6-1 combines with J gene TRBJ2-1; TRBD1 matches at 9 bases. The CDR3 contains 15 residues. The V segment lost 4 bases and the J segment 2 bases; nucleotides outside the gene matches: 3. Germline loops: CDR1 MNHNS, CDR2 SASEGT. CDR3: CASSAGQGPYNEQFF. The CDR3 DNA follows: TGTGCCAGCAGTGCGGGACAGGGCCCCTACAATGAGCAGTTCTTC.

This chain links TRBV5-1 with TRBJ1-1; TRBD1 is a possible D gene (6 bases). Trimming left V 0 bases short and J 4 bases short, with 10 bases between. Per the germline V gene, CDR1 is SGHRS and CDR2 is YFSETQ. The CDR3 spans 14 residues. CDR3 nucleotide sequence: TGCGCCAGCAGCTTGGAGCAGGGGACCACTGAAGCTTTCTTT. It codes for CASSLEQGTTEAFF.

CDR3: CAISRTGEETQYF. The CDR3 DNA sequence: TGTGCCATCAGCCGGACAGGGGAAGAGACCCAGTACTTC. V gene TRBV10-3 combines with J gene TRBJ2-5; 9 bases line up with TRBD1. V shed 6 bases and J 3 bases; nucleotides not matched to a gene: 2. CDR1 is ENHRY, CDR2 SYGVKD, per germline. CDR3 length equals 13 residues.

The CDR3 reads CASSSRRTGGADTQYF. The DNA of the CDR3 is TGTGCCAGCAGCTCTCGTAGGACAGGGGGGGCGGATACGCAGTATTTT. V usage is TRBV7-6 and J usage is TRBJ2-3; 10 bases align to TRBD1. The CDR3 sequence is 16 residues long. The germline V gene encodes CDR1 SGHVS and CDR2 FNYEAQ. V gave up 4 bases and J gave up 6 bases; unmatched junction bases: 10.

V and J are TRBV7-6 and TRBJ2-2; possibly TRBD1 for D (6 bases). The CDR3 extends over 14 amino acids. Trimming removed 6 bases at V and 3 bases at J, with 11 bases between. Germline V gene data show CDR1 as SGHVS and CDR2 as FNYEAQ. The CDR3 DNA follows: TGTGCCAGCAGACCGGGACAATACACCGGGGAGCTGTTTTTT. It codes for CASRPGQYTGELFF. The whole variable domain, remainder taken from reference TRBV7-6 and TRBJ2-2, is GAGVSQSPRYKVTKRGQDVALRCDPISGHVSLYWYRQALGQGPEFLTYFNYEAQQDKSGLPNDRFSAERPEGSISTLTIQRTEQRDSAMYRCASRPGQYTGELFFGEGSRLTVL.

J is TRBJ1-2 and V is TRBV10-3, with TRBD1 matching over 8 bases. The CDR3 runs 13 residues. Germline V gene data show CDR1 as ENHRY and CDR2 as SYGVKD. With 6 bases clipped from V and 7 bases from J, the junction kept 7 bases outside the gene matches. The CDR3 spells CAISRQGTSGYTF. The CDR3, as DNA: TGTGCCATCAGCAGACAGGGGACATCTGGCTACACCTTC.

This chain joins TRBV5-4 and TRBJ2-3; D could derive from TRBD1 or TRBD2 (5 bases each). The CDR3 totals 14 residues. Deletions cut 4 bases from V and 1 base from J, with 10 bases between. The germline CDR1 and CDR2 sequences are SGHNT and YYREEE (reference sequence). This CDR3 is CASSPGPGTDTQYF. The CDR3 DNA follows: TGTGCCAGCAGCCCGGGACCGGGCACAGATACGCAGTATTTT.